This TCR beta chain is drawn from a study of somatic mutations in cytotoxic T cells in rheumatoid arthritis. Overall study: Patient blood, about 27 ml in EDTA, was obtained immediately after diagnosis and prior to the start of any treatment.

Positive magnetic bead selection, which isolated the CD4+ and CD8+ cells, was followed by a flow cytometry check of purity. Method: immunoSEQ multiplex PCR; TCRdb's copy keeps in-frame clones and lacks some. The data hold 15,000 to 20,000 clones, with roughly 80% observed a single time. Germline-derived CDR1 and CDR2 are SQVTM and ANQGSEA. Trimming stripped 4 bases from V and 2 bases from J, with 8 bases between. The CDR3 extends over 13 amino acids. V gene TRBV29-1 combines with J gene TRBJ2-2; D possibly matches TRBD1 or TRBD2 (5 bases each). This TCR derives from an adult with rheumatoid arthritis. Sequencing input: CD8+ T cells sorted from blood. DNA of the CDR3: TGCAGCGTTGCGGGGACCAACACCGGGGAGCTGTTTTTT. Protein product: CSVAGTNTGELFF.